The 11 T cell receptor beta chains below were found in one sample sequenced in a study of T cells in Graves' hyperthyroidism and ophthalmopathy. It was RNA transcripts that yielded the amplified TCR beta CDR3 regions. Carried out on the TCR CDR3, a first-round RT-PCR used the HTBI primer set. TCRdb processed the multiplex PCR reads anew with MiXCR; each CDR3 protein has one entry. The data contain around 390,000 distinct CDR3 sequences, about 15% of them singletons. What was sequenced was blood. The receptors come from a woman between 25 and 40 years old with Graves' ophthalmopathy.

This clonotype was seen repeatedly, ten times or more. V and J are TRBV11-3 and TRBJ2-7, with 7 bases aligning to TRBD2. This CDR3 is 14 amino acids long. Germline V lookup: CDR1 SGHNT, CDR2 YENEEA. Trimming cost V 4 bases and J 2 bases; bases outside gene matches: 5. CDR3 DNA sequence: TGTGCCAGCAGCTCCAGGGAGGGGACCTACGAGCAGTACTTC. Protein: CASSSREGTYEQYF.

The CDR3 bases are TGTGCCAGCAGCTTAGCGGCGGGGGGCTGGTCCTATAATTCACCCCTCCACTTT. Translated: CASSLAAGGWSYNSPLHF. V is TRBV7-2 and J is TRBJ1-6; a possible D gene is TRBD1 (6 bases). The CDR3 sequence is 18 residues long. Germline lookup yields CDR1 SGHTA and CDR2 FQGNSA. V lost 0 bases and J 1 base, leaving 13 bases between the germline ends.

This clonotype has at least ten counts. V and J are TRBV5-1 and TRBJ2-7; weak D call: TRBD1 (6 bases). Per germline, CDR1 SGHRS and CDR2 YFSETQ. Trimming pared 6 bases from V and 1 base from J, leaving 17 bases between. The CDR3 runs to 15 residues. The CDR3 DNA follows: TGCGCCAGCACCGAGGCAGGGGTACCTTCCTACGAGCAGTACTTC. Translation: CASTEAGVPSYEQYF.

The table lists this clonotype with many counts. The rearrangement joins TRBV5-6 to TRBJ2-1, with 10 positions matching TRBD1. J gave up 5 bases and V 4 bases, and 12 bases lay outside the gene matches. CDR1 is SGHDT, CDR2 YYEEEE, per germline. The CDR3 is made up of 17 amino acids. CDR3 protein: CASSLDVGTGVNNEQFF. Written as DNA, the CDR3 is TGTGCCAGCAGCCTGGATGTAGGGACAGGGGTAAACAATGAGCAGTTCTTC.

This clonotype came up many times. The CDR3 DNA reads TGCAGTGCTAGAGGGGACTATCAAGAGACCCAGTACTTC. It codes for CSARGDYQETQYF. The V call is TRBV20-1, the J call TRBJ2-5, with 7 nucleotides matching TRBD2. The CDR3 sequence is 13 residues long. The germline CDR1 and CDR2 sequences are DFQATT and SNEGSKA (reference sequence). V lost 1 base and J lost 2; bases outside the gene matches: 1.

This clonotype was recorded many times. V gene TRBV7-9 combines with J gene TRBJ2-2; D assignment may be TRBD1 or TRBD2 (5 bases each). There are 18 residues in the CDR3. Per germline, CDR1 SEHNR and CDR2 FQNEAQ (reference sequence). V lost 2 bases to trimming and J lost 0 bases, with 16 bases between them. The CDR3 sequence is CASSLSLGRGTNTGELFF. The CDR3 DNA is TGTGCCAGCAGCTTATCCCTCGGACGGGGCACGAACACCGGGGAGCTGTTTTTT.

This clonotype was observed at least ten times. The rearrangement uses TRBV6-6 and TRBJ2-7; D is uncertain. From germline, CDR1 is MNHNY and CDR2 SVGAGI (reference sequence). There are 12 residues in the CDR3. Deletions cut 0 bases from V and 5 bases from J, with 5 bases between. The CDR3 DNA follows: TGTGCCAGCAGTTACTCACGGGACGAGCAGTACTTC. It encodes CASSYSRDEQYF.

This sequence joins TRBV10-2 and TRBJ1-1; TRBD1 might be the D (5 bases). Germline-derived CDR1 and CDR2 are WSHSY and SAAADI. This CDR3 spans 14 amino acids. V lost 2 bases and J lost 2, with 9 bases in between. CDR3 sequence (DNA): TGCGCCAGCAGTGAGGGGGGTTTTAACACTGAAGCTTTCTTT. This sequence encodes CASSEGGFNTEAFF.

This clonotype was recorded at least ten times. The chain recombines TRBV4-1 with TRBJ2-3; no definite D call. V was pared by 2 bases and J by 2 bases, with 8 bases between. The CDR3 is 14 residues long. Germline CDR1 reads MGHRA; CDR2 reads YSYEKL. The CDR3, as DNA: TGCGCCAGCAGCCAAATCATATCCACAGATACGCAGTATTTT. Its translation is CASSQIISTDTQYF.

In this sample, this clonotype turned up once. This chain links TRBV20-1 with TRBJ2-5; D is uncertain. This CDR3 is 15 amino acids long. The V gene's germline CDR1 is DFQATT and CDR2 SNEGSKA (reference sequence). Deletions cut 1 base from V and 1 base from J, with 13 bases between. The DNA of the CDR3 is TGCAGTGCTAGAGTTCTCCCCGGGCCCCAAGAGACCCAGTACTTC. This codes for CSARVLPGPQETQYF.

In the case of this clonotype: Just one base apart from a much larger clone, this may be a read error. The V gene is TRBV5-1, the J gene TRBJ2-4; 7 bases match TRBD1. The V gene end was trimmed by 0 bases and the J gene end by 11 bases; junction bases not matched to a gene: 8. The CDR3 has 14 amino acids. Germline V CDR1 and CDR2: SGHRS, YFSETQ. CDR3 nucleotide sequence: TGCGCCAGCAGCTTGGGTGACAGGGTAGGCGTTCAGTACTTC. Translating it yields CASSLGDRVGVQYF.